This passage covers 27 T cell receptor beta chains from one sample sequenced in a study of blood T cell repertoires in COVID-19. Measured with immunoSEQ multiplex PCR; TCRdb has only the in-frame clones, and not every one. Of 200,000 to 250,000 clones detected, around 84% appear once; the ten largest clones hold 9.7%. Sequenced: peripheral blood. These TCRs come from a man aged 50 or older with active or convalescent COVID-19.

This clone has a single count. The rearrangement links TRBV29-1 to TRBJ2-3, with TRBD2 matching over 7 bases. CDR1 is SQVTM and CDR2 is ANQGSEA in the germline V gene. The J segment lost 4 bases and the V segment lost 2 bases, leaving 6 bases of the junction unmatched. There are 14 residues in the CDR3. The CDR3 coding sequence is TGCAGCGTTGAAATGCGGGAGAAAGCAGATACGCAGTATTTT. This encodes CSVEMREKADTQYF.

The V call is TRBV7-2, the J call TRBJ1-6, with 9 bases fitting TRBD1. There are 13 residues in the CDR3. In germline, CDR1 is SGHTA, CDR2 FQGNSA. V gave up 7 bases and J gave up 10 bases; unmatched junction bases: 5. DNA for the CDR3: TGTGCCAGCAACGGACAGGGGAACTCACCCCTCCACTTT. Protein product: CASNGQGNSPLHF.

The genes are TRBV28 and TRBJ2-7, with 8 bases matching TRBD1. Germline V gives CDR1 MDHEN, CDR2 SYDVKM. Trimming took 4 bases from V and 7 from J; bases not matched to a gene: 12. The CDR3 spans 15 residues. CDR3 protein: CASSSRTGWSGEQYF. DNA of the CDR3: TGTGCCAGCAGTTCACGGACAGGGTGGAGTGGGGAGCAGTACTTC.

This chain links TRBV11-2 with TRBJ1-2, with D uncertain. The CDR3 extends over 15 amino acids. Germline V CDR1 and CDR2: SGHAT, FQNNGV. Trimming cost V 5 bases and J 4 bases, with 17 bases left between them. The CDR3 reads CASSAALVWSYGYTF. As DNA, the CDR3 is TGTGCCAGCAGCGCCGCGCTAGTTTGGAGCTATGGCTACACCTTC. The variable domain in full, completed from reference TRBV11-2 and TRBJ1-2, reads EAGVAQSPRYKIIEKRQSVAFWCNPISGHATLYWYQQILGQGPKLLIQFQNNGVVDDSQLPKDRFSAERLKGVDSTLKIQPAKLEDSAVYLCASSAALVWSYGYTFGSGTRLTVV.

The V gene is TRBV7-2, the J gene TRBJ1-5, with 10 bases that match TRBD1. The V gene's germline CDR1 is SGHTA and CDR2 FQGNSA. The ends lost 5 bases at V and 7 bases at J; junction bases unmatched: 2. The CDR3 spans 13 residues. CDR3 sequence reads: CASSRDRGQPQHF. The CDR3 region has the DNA TGTGCCAGCAGCCGGGACAGGGGCCAGCCCCAGCATTTT.

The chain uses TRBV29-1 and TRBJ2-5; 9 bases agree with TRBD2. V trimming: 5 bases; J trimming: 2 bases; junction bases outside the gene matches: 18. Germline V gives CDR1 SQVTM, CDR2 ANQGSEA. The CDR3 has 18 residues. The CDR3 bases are TGCAGCGTTAGTCTTGTGGTGCTGGGACTAGCCCTTCAAGAGACCCAGTACTTC. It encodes CSVSLVVLGLALQETQYF.

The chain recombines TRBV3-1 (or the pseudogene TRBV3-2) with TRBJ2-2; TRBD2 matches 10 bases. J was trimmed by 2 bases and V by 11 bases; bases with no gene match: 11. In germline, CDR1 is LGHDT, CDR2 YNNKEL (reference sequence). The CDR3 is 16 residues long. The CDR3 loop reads CAESSSGGPNTGELFF. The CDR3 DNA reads TGTGCCGAATCCAGTAGCGGGGGGCCCAACACCGGGGAGCTGTTTTTT.

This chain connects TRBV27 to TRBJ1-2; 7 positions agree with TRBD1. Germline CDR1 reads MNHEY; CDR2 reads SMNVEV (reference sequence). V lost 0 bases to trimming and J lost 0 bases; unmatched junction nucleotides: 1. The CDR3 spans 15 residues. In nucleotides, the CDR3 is TGTGCCAGCAGTTTATCGGGGACAGCTAACTATGGCTACACCTTC. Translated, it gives CASSLSGTANYGYTF.

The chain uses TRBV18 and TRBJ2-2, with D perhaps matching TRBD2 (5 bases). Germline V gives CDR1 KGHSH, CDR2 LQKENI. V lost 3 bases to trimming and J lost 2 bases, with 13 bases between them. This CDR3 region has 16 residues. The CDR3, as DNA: TGTGCCAGCTCACCGCCCGAGGGCTCCAACACCGGGGAGCTGTTTTTT. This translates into CASSPPEGSNTGELFF.

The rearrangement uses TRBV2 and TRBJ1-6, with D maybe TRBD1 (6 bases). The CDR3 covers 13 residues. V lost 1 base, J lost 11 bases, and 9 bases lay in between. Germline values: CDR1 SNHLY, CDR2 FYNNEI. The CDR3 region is CASSEEGGTPLHF. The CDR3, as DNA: TGTGCCAGCAGTGAAGAGGGGGGGACACCCCTCCACTTT.

The CDR3 sequence is CAISVGQAMNTEAFF. CDR3 nucleotides: TGTGCCATCAGTGTGGGACAGGCCATGAACACTGAAGCTTTCTTT. The chain joins TRBV10-3 to TRBJ1-1; 8 bases align to TRBD1. The CDR3 has 15 amino acids. The junction had 4 bases not matched to a gene; V was cut back by 4 bases and J by 0 bases. Germline CDR1 and CDR2: ENHRY and SYGVKD.

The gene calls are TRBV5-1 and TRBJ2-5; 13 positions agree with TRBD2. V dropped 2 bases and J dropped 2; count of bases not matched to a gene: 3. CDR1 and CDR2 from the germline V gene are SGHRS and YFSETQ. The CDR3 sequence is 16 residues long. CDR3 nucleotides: TGCGCCAGCAGCTTAGGACTAGCGGGAGTACAAGAGACCCAGTACTTC. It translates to CASSLGLAGVQETQYF.

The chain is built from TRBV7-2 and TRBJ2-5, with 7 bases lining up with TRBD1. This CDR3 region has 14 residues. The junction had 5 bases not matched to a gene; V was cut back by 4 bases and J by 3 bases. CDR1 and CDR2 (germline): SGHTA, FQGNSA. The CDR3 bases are TGTGCCAGCAGCTCCTTTACAGGGGAAGAGACCCAGTACTTC. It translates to CASSSFTGEETQYF. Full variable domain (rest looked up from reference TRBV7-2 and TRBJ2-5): GAGVSQSPSNKVTEKGKDVELRCDPISGHTALYWYRQSLGQGLEFLIYFQGNSAPDKSGLPSDRFSAERTGGSVSTLTIQRTQQEDSAVYLCASSSFTGEETQYFGPGTRLLVL.

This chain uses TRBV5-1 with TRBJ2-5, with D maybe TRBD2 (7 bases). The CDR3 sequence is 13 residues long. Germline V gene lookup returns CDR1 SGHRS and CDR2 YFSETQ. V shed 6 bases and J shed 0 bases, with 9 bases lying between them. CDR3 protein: CASKGGNQETQYF. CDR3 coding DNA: TGCGCCAGCAAGGGGGGGAACCAAGAGACCCAGTACTTC.

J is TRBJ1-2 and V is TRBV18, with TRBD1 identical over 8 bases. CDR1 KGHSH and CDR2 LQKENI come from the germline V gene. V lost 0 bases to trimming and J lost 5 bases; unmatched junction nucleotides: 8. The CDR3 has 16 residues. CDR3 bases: TGTGCCAGCTCACCACCGACGGGACAGGCAGGATATGGCTACACCTTC. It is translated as CASSPPTGQAGYGYTF.

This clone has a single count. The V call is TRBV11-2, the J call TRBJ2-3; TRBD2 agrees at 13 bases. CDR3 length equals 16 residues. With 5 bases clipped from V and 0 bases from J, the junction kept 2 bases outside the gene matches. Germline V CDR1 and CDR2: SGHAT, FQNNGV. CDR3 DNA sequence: TGTGCCAGCAGCCGACTAGCGGGAGGAAGCACAGATACGCAGTATTTT. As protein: CASSRLAGGSTDTQYF.

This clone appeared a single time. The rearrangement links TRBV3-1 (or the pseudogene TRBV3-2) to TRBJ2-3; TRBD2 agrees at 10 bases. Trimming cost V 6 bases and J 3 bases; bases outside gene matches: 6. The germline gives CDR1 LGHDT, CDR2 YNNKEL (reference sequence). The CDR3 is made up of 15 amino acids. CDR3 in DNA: TGTGCCAGCAGTCTTCCTAGCGGGAGAACAGATACGCAGTATTTT. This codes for CASSLPSGRTDTQYF.

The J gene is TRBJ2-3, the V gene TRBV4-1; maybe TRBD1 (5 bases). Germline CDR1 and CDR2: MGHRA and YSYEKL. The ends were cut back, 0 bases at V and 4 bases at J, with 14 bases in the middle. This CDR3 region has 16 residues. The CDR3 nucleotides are TGCGCCAGCAGCCAAGACACAGGAAGTGGGGCAGATACGCAGTATTTT. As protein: CASSQDTGSGADTQYF.

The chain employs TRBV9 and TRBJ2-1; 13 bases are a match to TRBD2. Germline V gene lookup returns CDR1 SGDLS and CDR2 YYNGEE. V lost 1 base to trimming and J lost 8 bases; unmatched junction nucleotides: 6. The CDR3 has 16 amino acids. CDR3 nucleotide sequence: TGTGCCAGCAGCGTACCTCGGACTAGCGGGAGCCATGAGCAGTTCTTC. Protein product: CASSVPRTSGSHEQFF.

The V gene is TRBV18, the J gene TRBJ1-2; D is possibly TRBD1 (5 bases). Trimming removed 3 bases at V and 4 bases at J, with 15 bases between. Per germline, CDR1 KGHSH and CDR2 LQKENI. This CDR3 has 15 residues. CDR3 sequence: CASSPSGTWSYGYTF. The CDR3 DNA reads TGTGCCAGCTCACCTTCCGGGACTTGGAGCTATGGCTACACCTTC.

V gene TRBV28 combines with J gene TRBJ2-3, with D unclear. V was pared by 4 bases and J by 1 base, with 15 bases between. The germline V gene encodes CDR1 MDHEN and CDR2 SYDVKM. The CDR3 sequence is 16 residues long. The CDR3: CASSSNQDWGTDTQYF. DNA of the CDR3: TGTGCCAGCAGTTCGAACCAGGATTGGGGCACAGATACGCAGTATTTT.

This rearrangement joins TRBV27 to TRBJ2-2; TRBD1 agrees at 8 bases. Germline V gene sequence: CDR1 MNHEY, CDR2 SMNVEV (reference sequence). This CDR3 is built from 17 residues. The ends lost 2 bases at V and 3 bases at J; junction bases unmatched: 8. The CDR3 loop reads CASSLSRGRLYTGELFF. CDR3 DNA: TGTGCCAGCAGTTTAAGCAGGGGGCGTTTATACACCGGGGAGCTGTTTTTT.

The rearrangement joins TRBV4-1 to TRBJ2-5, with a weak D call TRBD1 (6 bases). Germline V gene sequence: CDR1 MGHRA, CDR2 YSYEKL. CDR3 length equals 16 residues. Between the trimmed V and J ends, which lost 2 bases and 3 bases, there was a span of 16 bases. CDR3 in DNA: TGCGCCAGCAGCCAACGCCAGGGGCCGAAGGAAGAGACCCAGTACTTC. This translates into CASSQRQGPKEETQYF.

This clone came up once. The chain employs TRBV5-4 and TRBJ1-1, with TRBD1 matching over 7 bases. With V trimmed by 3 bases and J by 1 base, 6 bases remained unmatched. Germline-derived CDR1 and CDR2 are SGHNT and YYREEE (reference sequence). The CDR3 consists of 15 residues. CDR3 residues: CASSSWTGGNTEAFF. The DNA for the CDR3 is TGTGCCAGCAGCTCCTGGACAGGAGGGAACACTGAAGCTTTCTTT.

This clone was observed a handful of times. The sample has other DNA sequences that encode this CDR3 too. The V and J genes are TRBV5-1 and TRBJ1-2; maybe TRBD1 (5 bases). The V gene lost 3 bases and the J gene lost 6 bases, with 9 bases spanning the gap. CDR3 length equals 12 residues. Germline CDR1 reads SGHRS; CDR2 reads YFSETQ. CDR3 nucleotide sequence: TGCGCCAGCAGCTCGACAGTGGATGGCTACACCTTC. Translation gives CASSSTVDGYTF.

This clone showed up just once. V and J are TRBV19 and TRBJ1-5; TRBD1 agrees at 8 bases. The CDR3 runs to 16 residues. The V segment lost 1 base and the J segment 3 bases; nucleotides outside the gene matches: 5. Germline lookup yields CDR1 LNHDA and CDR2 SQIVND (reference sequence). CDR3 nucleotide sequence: TGTGCCAGTAGTATAGTCCAGGGGGCAATCAATCAGCCCCAGCATTTT. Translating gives CASSIVQGAINQPQHF.

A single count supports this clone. CDR3 in DNA: TGTGCCAGTACCCCCGACAGGGACTATCAGCCCCAGCATTTT. Its translation: CASTPDRDYQPQHF. This sequence joins TRBV19 and TRBJ1-5, with 7 bases fitting TRBD1. Germline trimming cut 7 bases from V and 5 bases from J; bases unmatched to any gene: 8. From germline, CDR1 is LNHDA and CDR2 SQIVND (reference sequence). The CDR3 spans 14 residues.